This TCR beta chain stems from a study of cytomegalovirus exposure and HLA in healthy donors. Study-level findings and limits: Prior analysis indicated that the majority of TCR beta V segments exhibited productivity approximately 87% or approximately 30% of the time. In a later analysis, parvovirus B19, influenza, CMV and Epstein-Barr virus appeared linked to several top co-occurrence clusters.

Primers for the PCR totalled 60 Vbeta and 13 Jbeta. Authors' analysis steps: Later, an analysis found roughly 80 million unique TCR beta chains, and about 10 million of these were shared. The protocol was immunoSEQ multiplex PCR, while the TCRdb copy is restricted to in-frame clones and leaves out a portion. V and J calls and clone size are copied from that table; D and trimming were computed from the DNA. The sample contains 200,000 to 300,000 clones, 70% to 90% of which appear only once. Regarding this clone: Its antigen is as yet unknown.

Germline V gene lookup returns CDR1 SNHLY and CDR2 FYNNEI. Deletions cut 6 bases from V and 0 bases from J, with 10 bases between. CDR3 size: 14 residues. Sequencing was done on a sample of PBMCs. The rearrangement uses TRBV2 and TRBJ2-3; TRBD2 might be the D (6 bases). The TCR comes from a girl aged 2 to 10 in good health and CMV-seronegative. The CDR3 DNA reads TGTGCCAGCAGACACAGCGGGAGCACAGATACGCAGTATTTT. Translation gives CASRHSGSTDTQYF.